Each of the 7 T cell receptor beta chains below was sequenced from the same sample in a study of T-cell reconstitution after alpha-beta-depleted transplantation in children. A library of TCRbeta sequences, prepared with unique molecular identifiers, was generated. Each CDR3 protein is one row after TCRdb ran MiXCR on the PCR reads. The sample lists over 150,000 distinct CDR3 sequences, under 8.5% occurring once. Material: PBMCs, obtained before TCRalphabeta/CD19-depleted stem cell transplant. The receptors stem from a boy between 2 and 15 years old with acute lymphoblastic leukemia, due to receive a stem cell transplant.

This clonotype occurred a few times. J is TRBJ1-1 and V is TRBV6-6, with 11 bases matching TRBD1. The CDR3 has 13 amino acids. With 10 bases clipped from V and 6 bases from J, the junction kept 7 bases outside the gene matches. Looked up from germline, CDR1 is MNHNY and CDR2 is SVGAGI (reference sequence). The DNA of the CDR3 is TGTGCCACTCGGACAGGGGGCCTTTCTGAAGCTTTCTTT. This translates into CATRTGGLSEAFF.

This clonotype has ten or more counts. This chain connects TRBV5-1 to TRBJ1-1, with D maybe TRBD1 (6 bases). Deletions cut 3 bases from V and 5 bases from J, with 14 bases between. The length of the CDR3 is 14 residues. Germline V gives CDR1 SGHRS, CDR2 YFSETQ. For the CDR3, the DNA is TGCGCCAGCAGCTCGAAACAGGGTAGGACTGAAGCTTTCTTT. Its protein product is CASSSKQGRTEAFF.

This clonotype was seen many times. The chain couples TRBV20-1 to TRBJ2-2; D is possibly TRBD2 (5 bases). The CDR3 has 13 amino acids. Trimming stripped 4 bases from V and 5 bases from J, with 11 bases between. From germline, CDR1 is DFQATT and CDR2 SNEGSKA (reference sequence). The CDR3 DNA reads as TGCAGTGCTAAAAGAGAGGGAACCGGGGAGCTGTTTTTT. Its translation is CSAKREGTGELFF.

Many counts were recorded for this clonotype. This chain connects TRBV28 to TRBJ1-5; D not certain. Per germline, CDR1 MDHEN and CDR2 SYDVKM. The CDR3 consists of 12 residues. Between the trimmed V and J ends, which lost 3 bases and 3 bases, there was a span of 3 bases. CDR3 in DNA: TGTGCCAGCAGTTTTACCAATCAGCCCCAGCATTTT. It yields the protein CASSFTNQPQHF. Using reference TRBV28 and TRBJ1-5 for the parts outside the CDR3, the full variable domain is DVKVTQSSRYLVKRTGEKVFLECVQDMDHENMFWYRQDPGLGLRLIYFSYDVKMKEKGDIPEGYSVSREKKERFSLILESASTNQTSMYLCASSFTNQPQHFGDGTRLSIL.

At least ten counts were recorded for this clonotype. The rearrangement uses TRBV29-1 and TRBJ2-5; D unresolved. This CDR3 spans 13 amino acids. Looked up from germline, CDR1 is SQVTM and CDR2 is ANQGSEA. V dropped 7 bases and J dropped 1 base, with 13 bases sitting between them. The CDR3 region has the DNA TGCAGCGCGATCAAGTCATCCCAAGAGACCCAGTACTTC. This sequence encodes CSAIKSSQETQYF. The full variable domain, with the rest looked up from reference TRBV29-1 and TRBJ2-5, is SAVISQKPSRDICQRGTSLTIQCQVDSQVTMMFWYRQQPGQSLTLIATANQGSEATYESGFVIDKFPISRPNLTFSTLTVSNMSPEDSSIYLCSAIKSSQETQYFGPGTRLLVL.

This clonotype has more than one count but fewer than ten. The chain recombines TRBV29-1 with TRBJ1-2; D remains unclear. Trimming took off 4 bases at V and 3 bases at J, with 12 bases between the two ends. The CDR3 covers 13 residues. Per germline, CDR1 SQVTM and CDR2 ANQGSEA. The chain's CDR3 is CSVAVNDDYGYTF. In DNA, the CDR3 is TGCAGCGTTGCTGTAAACGACGACTATGGCTACACCTTC. Filled out from reference TRBV29-1 and TRBJ1-2, the complete variable domain reads SAVISQKPSRDICQRGTSLTIQCQVDSQVTMMFWYRQQPGQSLTLIATANQGSEATYESGFVIDKFPISRPNLTFSTLTVSNMSPEDSSIYLCSVAVNDDYGYTFGSGTRLTVV.

Many counts were recorded for this clonotype. The chain joins TRBV9 to TRBJ2-3; 11 bases map to TRBD2. The V gene end was trimmed by 3 bases and the J gene end by 2 bases; junction bases not matched to a gene: 11. Per the germline V gene, CDR1 is SGDLS and CDR2 is YYNGEE. The CDR3 has 18 residues. The CDR3 reads CASSAHSGGARDTDTQYF. The CDR3 coding sequence is TGTGCCAGCAGCGCCCATAGCGGGGGGGCCAGAGACACAGATACGCAGTATTTT.